This T cell receptor beta chain is from a study of memory CD4+ T cells and cytomegalovirus serostatus. Whole-study context: Of the healthy Belgian adults, fewer than 10 were CMV seropositive and 20 to 25 seronegative. Study-level findings and limits: About two fifths of the roughly 150 known CMV-associated TCRbeta sequences appeared in CD4+ memory. Median bootstrapped AUC for CMV status was just under 0.97 originally, about 0.9 US-trained.

For this clone: Its cognate antigen is unknown.

This table comes from immunoSEQ multiplex PCR, and its TCRdb copy is limited to in-frame clones, with some not included. Among about 56,000 clones listed, roughly 87% were seen once. Trimming took 0 bases from V and 0 from J; bases not matched to a gene: 4. The CDR3 runs to 17 residues. Germline CDR1 SGHDT, CDR2 YYEEEE. Single viable CD3+CD4+CD8-CD45RO+ cells were sorted as the memory CD4+ T cells. The receptor comes from an adult in good health and CMV-seronegative. The sequenced material came from memory CD4+ T cells from blood. This chain uses TRBV5-6 with TRBJ1-1, with 11 nucleotides matching TRBD1. CDR3 in DNA: TGTGCCAGCAGCTTGGGGACAGGGGGCGGGGTGAACACTGAAGCTTTCTTT. Translated: CASSLGTGGGVNTEAFF.